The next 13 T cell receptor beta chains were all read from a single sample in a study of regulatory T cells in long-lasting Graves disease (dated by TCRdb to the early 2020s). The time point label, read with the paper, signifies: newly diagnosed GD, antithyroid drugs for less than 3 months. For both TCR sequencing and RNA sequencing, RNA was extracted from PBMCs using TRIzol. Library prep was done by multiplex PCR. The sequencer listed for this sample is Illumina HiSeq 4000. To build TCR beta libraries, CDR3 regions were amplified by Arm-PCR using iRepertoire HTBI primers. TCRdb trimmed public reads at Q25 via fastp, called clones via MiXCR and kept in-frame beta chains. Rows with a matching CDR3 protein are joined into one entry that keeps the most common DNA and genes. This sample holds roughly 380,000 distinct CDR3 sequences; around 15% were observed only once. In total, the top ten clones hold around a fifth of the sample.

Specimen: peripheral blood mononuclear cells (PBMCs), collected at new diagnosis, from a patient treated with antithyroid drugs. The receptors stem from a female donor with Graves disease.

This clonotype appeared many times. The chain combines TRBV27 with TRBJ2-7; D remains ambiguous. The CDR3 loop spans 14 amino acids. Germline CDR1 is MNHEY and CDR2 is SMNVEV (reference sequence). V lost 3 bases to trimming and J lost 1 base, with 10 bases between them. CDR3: CASSFEGRSYEQYF. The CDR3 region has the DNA TGTGCCAGCAGTTTCGAAGGCCGATCCTACGAGCAGTACTTC.

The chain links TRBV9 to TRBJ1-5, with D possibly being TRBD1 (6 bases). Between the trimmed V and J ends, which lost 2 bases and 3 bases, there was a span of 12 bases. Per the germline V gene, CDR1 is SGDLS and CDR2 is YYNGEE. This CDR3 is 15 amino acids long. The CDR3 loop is CASSVEGGANQPQHF. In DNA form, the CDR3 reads TGTGCCAGCAGCGTCGAGGGGGGGGCCAATCAGCCCCAGCATTTT.

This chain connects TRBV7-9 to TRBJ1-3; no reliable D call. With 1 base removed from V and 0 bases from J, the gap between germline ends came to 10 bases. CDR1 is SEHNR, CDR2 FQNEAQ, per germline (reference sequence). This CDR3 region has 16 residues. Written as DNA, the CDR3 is TGTGCCAGCAGCTTAGAGGCAACTAGCTCTGGAAACACCATATATTTT. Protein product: CASSLEATSSGNTIYF.

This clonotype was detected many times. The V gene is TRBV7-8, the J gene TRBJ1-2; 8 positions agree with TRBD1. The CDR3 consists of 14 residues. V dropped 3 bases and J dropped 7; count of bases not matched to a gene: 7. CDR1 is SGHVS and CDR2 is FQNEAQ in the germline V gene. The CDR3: CASSFAQGEGGYTF. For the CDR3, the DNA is TGTGCCAGCAGCTTTGCACAGGGGGAAGGTGGCTACACCTTC.

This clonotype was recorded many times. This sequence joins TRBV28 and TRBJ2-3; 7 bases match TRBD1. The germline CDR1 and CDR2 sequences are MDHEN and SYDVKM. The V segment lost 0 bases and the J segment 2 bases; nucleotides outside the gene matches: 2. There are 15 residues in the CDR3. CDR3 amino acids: CASSLWDRSTDTQYF. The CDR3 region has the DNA TGTGCCAGCAGTTTATGGGACAGGTCCACAGATACGCAGTATTTT.

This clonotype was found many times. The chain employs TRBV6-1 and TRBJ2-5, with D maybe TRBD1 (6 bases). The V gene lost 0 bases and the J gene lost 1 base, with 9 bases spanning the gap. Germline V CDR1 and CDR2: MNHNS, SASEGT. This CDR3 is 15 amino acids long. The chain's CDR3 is CASSEARTAQETQYF. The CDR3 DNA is TGTGCCAGCAGTGAAGCCCGGACAGCCCAAGAGACCCAGTACTTC.

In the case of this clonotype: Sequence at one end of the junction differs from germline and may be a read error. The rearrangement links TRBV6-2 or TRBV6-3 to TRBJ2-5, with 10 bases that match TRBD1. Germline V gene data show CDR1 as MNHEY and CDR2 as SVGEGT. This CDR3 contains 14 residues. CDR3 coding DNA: TGTACCAGCAGAAATGACAGGGGGCGAGAGACCCAGTACTTC. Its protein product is CTSRNDRGRETQYF.

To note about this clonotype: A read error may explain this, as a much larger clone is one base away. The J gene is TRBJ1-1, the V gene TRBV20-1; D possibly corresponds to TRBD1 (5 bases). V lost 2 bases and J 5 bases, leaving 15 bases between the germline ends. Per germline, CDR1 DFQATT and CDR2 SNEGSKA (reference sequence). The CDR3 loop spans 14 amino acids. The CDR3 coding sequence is TGCAGTGCTAGATCAGGGAGGGTGGATACTGAAGCTTTCTTT. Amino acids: CSARSGRVDTEAFF.

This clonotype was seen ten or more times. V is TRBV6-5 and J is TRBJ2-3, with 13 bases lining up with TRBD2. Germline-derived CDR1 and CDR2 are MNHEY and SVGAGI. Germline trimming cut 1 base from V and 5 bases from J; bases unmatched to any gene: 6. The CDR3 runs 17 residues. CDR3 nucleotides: TGTGCCAGCAGTTACTTTGGACTAGCGGGGGAAGGAGATACGCAGTATTTT. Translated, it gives CASSYFGLAGEGDTQYF.

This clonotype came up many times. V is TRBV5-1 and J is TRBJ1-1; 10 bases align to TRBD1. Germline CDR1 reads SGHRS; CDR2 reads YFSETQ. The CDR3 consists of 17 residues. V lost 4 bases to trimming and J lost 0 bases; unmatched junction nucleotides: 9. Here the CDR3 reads CASSPGQGHYMNTEAFF. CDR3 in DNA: TGCGCCAGCAGCCCGGGACAGGGGCACTACATGAACACTGAAGCTTTCTTT.

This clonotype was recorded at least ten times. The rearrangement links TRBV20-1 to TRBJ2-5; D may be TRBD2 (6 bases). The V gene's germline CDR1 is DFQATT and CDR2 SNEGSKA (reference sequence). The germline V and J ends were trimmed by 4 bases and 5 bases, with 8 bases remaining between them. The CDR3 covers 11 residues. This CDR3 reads CSATGRETQYF. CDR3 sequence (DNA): TGCAGTGCTACAGGGAGGGAGACCCAGTACTTC.

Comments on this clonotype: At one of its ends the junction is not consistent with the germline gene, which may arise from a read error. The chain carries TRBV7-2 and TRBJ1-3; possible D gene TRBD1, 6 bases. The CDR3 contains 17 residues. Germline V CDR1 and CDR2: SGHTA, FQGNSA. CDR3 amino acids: CASSLGDTSRSRNTIYF. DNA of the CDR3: TGTGCCAGCAGCTTGGGGGACACTTCCCGCTCTAGAAACACCATATATTTT.

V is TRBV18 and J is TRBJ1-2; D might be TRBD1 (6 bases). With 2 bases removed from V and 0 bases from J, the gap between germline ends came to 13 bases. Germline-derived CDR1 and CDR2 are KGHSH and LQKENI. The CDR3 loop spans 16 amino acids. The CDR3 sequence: CASSPSGTRTNYGYTF. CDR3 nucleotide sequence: TGTGCCAGCTCACCAAGTGGGACACGGACTAACTATGGCTACACCTTC.